The 26 T cell receptor beta chains below were found in one sample sequenced in a study of vaccination effects on CD4 cells after COVID-19. Libraries were prepared by immunoSEQ multiplex PCR; TCRdb keeps only in-frame clonotypes and omits some of them. The profile shows approximately 47,000 clones, about 70% of them singletons. These receptors' targets are unknown. At the end of roughly 9 days of culture, CD4+ T cells were isolated. All study participants received two doses of BNT162b2 or mRNA-1273 vaccine. The material was CD4+ T cells from PBMCs cultured without peptide, obtained after COVID-19 vaccination. All receptors come from a human donor who received a COVID-19 vaccine.

This chain joins TRBV23-1 and TRBJ2-7; D is uncertain. TRBV23-1 has ORF status, its function being uncertain. The CDR3 contains 14 residues. V was trimmed by 1 base and J by 3 bases, leaving 10 bases between them. The CDR3 spells CASSQCGPSYEQYF. The CDR3, as DNA: TGCGCCAGCAGTCAATGTGGGCCGAGCTACGAGCAGTACTTC.

This chain's CDR3 is CASSPRVGLNTEAFF. CDR3 nucleotides: TGTGCCAGCTCACCTAGAGTGGGCCTTAACACTGAAGCTTTCTTT. The genes are TRBV18 and TRBJ1-1; D is undetermined. V lost 3 bases and J lost 2, with 13 bases in between. This CDR3 has 15 residues. Germline values: CDR1 KGHSH, CDR2 LQKENI. Full variable domain (rest looked up from reference TRBV18 and TRBJ1-1): NAGVMQNPRHLVRRRGQEARLRCSPMKGHSHVYWYRQLPEEGLKFMVYLQKENIIDESGMPKERFSAEFPKEGPSILRIQQVVRGDSAAYFCASSPRVGLNTEAFFGQGTRLTVV.

The V gene is TRBV19, the J gene TRBJ1-3, with D perhaps TRBD1 (6 bases). The CDR3 is 13 amino acids. Deletions cut 6 bases from V and 0 bases from J, with 6 bases between. The germline CDR1 and CDR2 sequences are LNHDA and SQIVND (reference sequence). CDR3 sequence: CASRGGSGNTIYF. CDR3 bases: TGTGCCAGTAGAGGGGGCTCTGGAAACACCATATATTTT.

The chain is built from TRBV2 and TRBJ1-2; D uncertain. The CDR3 is made up of 13 amino acids. Trimming took 6 bases from V and 4 from J, leaving 12 bases between them. Germline V gene data show CDR1 as SNHLY and CDR2 as FYNNEI. The DNA for the CDR3 is TGTGCCAGCAGCCCCAGCGAAGGCTATGGCTACACCTTC. Protein product: CASSPSEGYGYTF.

CDR3 bases: TGTGCCAGCGGAACCTCCGGGGAGCAGTACTTC. Encoded protein: CASGTSGEQYF. The chain couples TRBV6-6 to TRBJ2-7; no reliable D call. The CDR3 extends over 11 amino acids. The germline V gene encodes CDR1 MNHNY and CDR2 SVGAGI (reference sequence). V gave up 8 bases and J gave up 7 bases, with 12 bases separating them.

V and J are TRBV29-1 and TRBJ2-1; D is perhaps TRBD1 or TRBD2 (5 bases each). This CDR3 region has 14 residues. Germline CDR1 is SQVTM and CDR2 is ANQGSEA. Deletions cut 6 bases from V and 1 base from J, with 13 bases between. The DNA of the CDR3 is TGCAGCGTAGAGGGACGACAATCCTACAATGAGCAGTTCTTC. It specifies CSVEGRQSYNEQFF.

The chain carries TRBV18 and TRBJ2-1, with D perhaps being TRBD1 or TRBD2 (5 bases each). CDR1 and CDR2 (germline): KGHSH, LQKENI. Trimming shortened V by 5 bases and J by 0 bases, and 11 bases separated the two germline ends. The CDR3 spans 15 residues. Written as DNA, the CDR3 is TGTGCCAGCTCAATGGCAGGGAGCTCCTACAATGAGCAGTTCTTC. Its translation is CASSMAGSSYNEQFF.

This clone has ten or more counts. The rearrangement uses TRBV7-2 and TRBJ1-6; 7 bases line up with TRBD1. With 5 bases clipped from V and 13 bases from J, the junction kept 20 bases outside the gene matches. The CDR3 loop spans 17 amino acids. Germline CDR1 and CDR2: SGHTA and FQGNSA. CDR3: CASSPLSGSGGSGPLHF. DNA of the CDR3: TGTGCCAGCAGCCCCCTGAGCGGGTCAGGGGGTTCTGGTCCCCTCCACTTT.

V usage is TRBV18 and J usage is TRBJ1-2; D is perhaps TRBD1 (5 bases). Trimming stripped 0 bases from V and 4 bases from J, with 12 bases between. Germline CDR1 is KGHSH and CDR2 is LQKENI. The CDR3 length is 15 residues. The CDR3, as DNA: TGTGCCAGCTCACCACCCCATGACAGCCCCTATGGCTACACCTTC. Amino acid sequence: CASSPPHDSPYGYTF.

The chain uses TRBV19 and TRBJ2-2; D gene uncertain. The ends were cut back, 3 bases at V and 8 bases at J, with 13 bases in the middle. This CDR3 comprises 14 residues. Germline values: CDR1 LNHDA, CDR2 SQIVND (reference sequence). CDR3 coding DNA: TGTGCCAGTAGTATCGCGGCAGATCGGGGGGAGCTGTTTTTT. Translated: CASSIAADRGELFF.

The CDR3: CASSLGASWVAQSYEQYF. The CDR3 DNA sequence: TGTGCCAGCAGCTTGGGGGCTAGCTGGGTAGCTCAAAGCTACGAGCAGTACTTC. This chain connects TRBV5-5 to TRBJ2-7; D possibly corresponds to TRBD2 (5 bases). Trimming removed 0 bases from V and 3 bases from J, with 22 bases in between. Germline CDR1 SGHKS, CDR2 YYEKEE (reference sequence). This CDR3 comprises 18 residues.

This rearrangement joins TRBV6-6 to TRBJ2-7, with D perhaps matching TRBD1 (5 bases). This CDR3 has 16 residues. V was clipped by 5 bases and J by 0 bases, with 17 bases between them. Germline V gene lookup returns CDR1 MNHNY and CDR2 SVGAGI (reference sequence). CDR3 nucleotides: TGTGCCAGCAGTAATCCCTCAGGGCTTAGCTCCTACGAGCAGTACTTC. Translation gives CASSNPSGLSSYEQYF.

Relative to its sample, this clone is medium-sized (0.01 to 0.1%). This chain links TRBV5-1 with TRBJ2-1; perhaps TRBD1 as D (6 bases). The ends were cut back, 3 bases at V and 4 bases at J, with 14 bases in the middle. This CDR3 is 15 amino acids long. Germline V gene sequence: CDR1 SGHRS, CDR2 YFSETQ. In DNA form, the CDR3 reads TGCGCCAGCAGCTCTACCGGGACAAATTACAATGAGCAGTTCTTC. Protein product: CASSSTGTNYNEQFF.

V is TRBV2 and J is TRBJ2-7; 11 bases line up with TRBD1. Trimming at V came to 6 bases and at J to 0 bases, leaving 4 bases not matched to a gene. The CDR3 length is 15 residues. Germline V lookup: CDR1 SNHLY, CDR2 FYNNEI. The CDR3 sequence: CASSAGTGGSYEQYF. The CDR3 DNA follows: TGTGCCAGCAGCGCCGGGACAGGGGGCTCCTACGAGCAGTACTTC.

This chain links TRBV4-2 with TRBJ2-3; D is ambiguous. Germline V gene sequence: CDR1 LGHNA, CDR2 YNFKEQ. This CDR3 contains 17 residues. V shed 2 bases and J shed 0 bases, with 15 bases lying between them. The CDR3 region has the DNA TGTGCCAGCAGCCAATCAGTTCTCGGATATAGCACAGATACGCAGTATTTT. The encoded protein is CASSQSVLGYSTDTQYF.

Written as DNA, the CDR3 is TGTGCCATCAGTGAAAGCAATCAGCCCCAGCATTTT. It codes for CAISESNQPQHF. The gene calls are TRBV10-3 and TRBJ1-5; no definite D call. V gave up 3 bases and J gave up 1 base, with 1 base separating them. This CDR3 is built from 12 residues. Germline V CDR1 and CDR2: ENHRY, SYGVKD.

The chain recombines TRBV9 with TRBJ2-5; no definite D call. Trimming shortened V by 0 bases and J by 0 bases, and 15 bases separated the two germline ends. The CDR3 extends over 17 amino acids. The germline V gene has CDR1 SGDLS and CDR2 YYNGEE. CDR3: CASSVASDPQYQETQYF. In nucleotides, the CDR3 is TGTGCCAGCAGCGTAGCTTCGGACCCTCAGTACCAAGAGACCCAGTACTTC.

The CDR3 DNA follows: TGTGCCATCAGTTTCCCAGGGACCTACGAGCAGTACTTC. Its protein is CAISFPGTYEQYF. This rearrangement joins TRBV10-3 to TRBJ2-7, with a weak D call TRBD1 (5 bases). The CDR3 covers 13 residues. CDR1 and CDR2 from the germline V gene are ENHRY and SYGVKD. V was cut by 5 bases and J by 2 bases, with 10 bases left in between.

J is TRBJ1-1 and V is TRBV19, with D tentatively TRBD1 (5 bases). CDR3 length equals 14 residues. Germline CDR1 reads LNHDA; CDR2 reads SQIVND (reference sequence). V dropped 3 bases and J dropped 5 bases, with 13 bases sitting between them. CDR3 amino acids: CASSINGGGTEAFF. CDR3 sequence (DNA): TGTGCCAGTAGTATCAATGGGGGGGGGACTGAAGCTTTCTTT.

The chain combines TRBV6-1 with TRBJ2-2; 7 bases align to TRBD2. From germline, CDR1 is MNHNS and CDR2 SASEGT. The CDR3 covers 14 residues. Germline trimming cut 3 bases from V and 12 bases from J; bases unmatched to any gene: 10. CDR3 DNA: TGTGCCAGCAGTGACCCTGGGAGGGCCAAAAAGCTGTTTTTT. This sequence encodes CASSDPGRAKKLFF.

The sample holds a few counts of this clone. The chain's CDR3 is CASSIGSGRLLHSNQPQHF. In DNA form, the CDR3 reads TGTGCCAGTAGTATAGGTTCAGGAAGGCTGCTACATAGCAATCAGCCCCAGCATTTT. This chain connects TRBV19 to TRBJ1-5; D uncertain. V was trimmed by 1 base and J by 0 bases, leaving 19 bases between them. The CDR3 has 19 residues. Germline V gene sequence: CDR1 LNHDA, CDR2 SQIVND (reference sequence).

The rearrangement links TRBV6-5 to TRBJ1-1; TRBD1 agrees at 9 bases. Germline V gives CDR1 MNHEY, CDR2 SVGAGI. CDR3 length equals 16 residues. V gave up 3 bases and J gave up 6 bases; unmatched junction bases: 11. CDR3 DNA sequence: TGTGCCAGCAGTTATCGGGAGACAGGGGGATATGCTGAAGCTTTCTTT. Amino acid sequence: CASSYRETGGYAEAFF.

The count of this clone is one. The genes are TRBV7-9 and TRBJ2-1; 16 positions agree with TRBD2. The CDR3 consists of 18 residues. Germline CDR1 SEHNR, CDR2 FQNEAQ (reference sequence). V shed 5 bases, J shed 6 bases, and the junction held 10 bases outside the gene matches. CDR3 sequence reads: CASSVPGLAGGLLNEQFF. In DNA form, the CDR3 reads TGTGCCAGCAGCGTACCGGGACTAGCGGGAGGGTTGCTCAATGAGCAGTTCTTC.

The chain is built from TRBV6-4 and TRBJ1-2, with D hard to call. The CDR3 has 14 amino acids. V was clipped by 6 bases and J by 0 bases, with 11 bases between them. Germline assignment: CDR1 MRHNA and CDR2 SNTAGT. The CDR3 loop reads CASRLSLANYGYTF. The CDR3 DNA is TGTGCCAGCAGGCTGAGCTTAGCTAACTATGGCTACACCTTC.

The count of this clone is one. The chain has TRBV5-1 and TRBJ2-1, with TRBD2 matching 12 bases. The CDR3 runs to 17 residues. Unmatched junction bases numbered 3, after V lost 0 bases and J lost 2 bases. Looked up from germline, CDR1 is SGHRS and CDR2 is YFSETQ. CDR3 residues: CASSLATSGSPYNEQFF. The CDR3 bases are TGCGCCAGCAGCTTGGCGACTAGCGGGAGTCCCTACAATGAGCAGTTCTTC.

The chain recombines TRBV27 with TRBJ1-1; D gene unclear. Germline lookup yields CDR1 MNHEY and CDR2 SMNVEV (reference sequence). The CDR3 covers 13 residues. The germline V and J ends were trimmed by 7 bases and 5 bases, with 14 bases remaining between them. The CDR3, as DNA: TGTGCCAGCAAGTATACCATGTCTACTGAAGCTTTCTTT. Residues: CASKYTMSTEAFF.